A selection of T cell receptor beta chains follows, all from one sample in a study of T cells expressing NK-cell markers. No DNA is given; TCRdb re-called the 5' RACE reads and lists each CDR3 protein once. This sample contains about 160,000 distinct CDR3 sequences. Sample: blood T cells: a sorted CD56 or NKG2C T cell subset, CD4+ or CD8+ T cells, or bulk PBMC T cells (not recorded which). All receptors derive from a woman between 18 and 70 years old in good health. The CDR3 runs from the conserved cysteine through the conserved F or W. Fields, in order: J gene, V gene, CDR3 protein.

>TRBJ2-5|TRBV27
CASSLSGQGFWETQYF
>TRBJ2-3|TRBV5-1
CASSLGGQGAPDTQYF
>TRBJ2-7|TRBV2
CARTRGQDSYEQYF
>TRBJ1-1|TRBV4-2
CASSQGLQRNTEAFF
>TRBJ2-2|TRBV7-2
CASSLVGGGSNTGELFF
>TRBJ2-2|TRBV28
CASSQTGATGELFF
>TRBJ1-2|TRBV28
CASSSSRDFNYGYTF
>TRBJ2-2|TRBV5-5
CASSPTSGGRNTGELFF
>TRBJ2-1|TRBV20-1
CSASTSGEAYNEQFF
>TRBJ2-6|TRBV5-1
CASRLTSGTFSGANVLTF
>TRBJ1-2|TRBV15
CATSRNTEGASNYGYTF
>TRBJ1-2|TRBV2
CASTETGNYGYTF
>TRBJ2-1|TRBV6-5
CASSYGGAHPYNEQFF
>TRBJ2-7|TRBV12-3/TRBV12-4
CASTRGGVREQYF
>TRBJ1-1|TRBV23-1
CASSRYREANTEAFF
>TRBJ1-1|TRBV20-1
CSADSSNTEAFF
>TRBJ1-1|TRBV2
CASSGNGHLNTEAFF
>TRBJ2-1|TRBV7-2
CASSGDRGNEQFF
>TRBJ2-1|TRBV3-1
CASSQVYLAGGLGEQFF
>TRBJ2-2|TRBV12-3/TRBV12-4
CASSRPYGLGTGELFF
>TRBJ1-4|TRBV6-1
CATKPPGRAGEKLFF
>TRBJ2-5|TRBV5-6
CASSLASGETQYF
>TRBJ2-7|TRBV20-1
CSASITGTGPYEQYF